The clone carrying this T cell receptor delta chain was counted a few times. What it recognizes is unknown. The protein TCRdb gives is from a much larger clone and does not agree with this DNA's translation at residue 3, likely a read error; the protein shown here comes from the DNA. Germline lookup yields CDR1 GEAIGNYY and CDR2 EKD. This CDR3 has 14 amino acids. TCRdb repeated clone calling on the multiplex PCR reads with CATT. The data show 70,000 to 95,000 delta-chain clones, 1.4% seen once. This sample is part of a study of γδ T cells in repeated Plasmodium falciparum infection. Study at large: Over roughly 600 days, donors received four mosquito-bite P. falciparum NF54 infections.

Study-level results: Malian children's Vdelta2-negative repertoires appeared more expanded and less diverse than Australians'.

Bulk repertoires came from Vgamma9/Vdelta2+ or Vdelta2-negative gammadelta T cells flow-sorted from PBMC. The sample taken for sequencing was gamma-delta T cells from blood. This clonotype was sampled from a pool of human donors (malaria-infected and uninfected, not separated). The V and J genes are TRDV2 and TRDJ1; D is ambiguous. CDR3 region: CAYDTGRYTDKLIF. For the CDR3, the DNA is TGTGCCTATGACACCGGGCGCTACACCGATAAACTCATCTTT.